A selection of T cell receptor beta chains follows, all from one sample in a study of control samples from healthy donors and cancer patients. Method: immunoSEQ multiplex PCR; TCRdb's copy keeps in-frame clones and lacks some. The table has some 170,000 clones, about 95% seen once. Sequenced sample: PBMCs. The receptors were gathered from a man in his 60s with colorectal cancer. Both conserved end residues are trimmed from each CDR3. The order of the fields is J gene, clone size, V gene, CDR3 protein. Some rows have no size entry. The others give once, few or many, or a class for an expanded clone.

>TRBJ1-1|-|TRBV18
ASSQTEDTEAF
>TRBJ2-7|-|TRBV10-2
ASSEAGAPSAEQY
>TRBJ1-2|-|TRBV7-9
ASSLGQNYGYT
>TRBJ1-2|-|TRBV6-4
ASSEGDYGYT
>TRBJ2-2|-|TRBV27
ASSRSDRSNTGELF
>TRBJ1-2|-|TRBV6-2/TRBV6-3
ASSYSKVNYGYT
>TRBJ2-7|once|TRBV27
ASSLQGMAYEQY
>TRBJ1-3|once|TRBV6-5
ASTPLISGNTIY
>TRBJ1-1|-|TRBV19
ASSTGTGMNTEAF
>TRBJ2-1|once|TRBV11-2
ASSSSGNEQF
>TRBJ2-1|-|TRBV5-1
ASSLPGNEQF
>TRBJ1-6|-|TRBV30
AWSLRDRATYNSPLH
>TRBJ1-1|-|TRBV5-1
ASSLGPQAEAF
>TRBJ1-6|-|TRBV6-2/TRBV6-3
ASSYSYDRDDSPLH
>TRBJ2-5|once|TRBV5-1
ASSLELALYQETQY
>TRBJ2-7|-|TRBV6-6
ASSLGAVHEQY
>TRBJ1-2|once|TRBV19
ASNAGGMSGYT
>TRBJ1-2|-|TRBV19
ASSIRGSGYGYT
>TRBJ2-3|once|TRBV4-2
ASSQDPWDRATDTQY
>TRBJ1-6|-|TRBV7-2
ASSTDRGPNSPLH
>TRBJ1-4|-|TRBV27
ASSFGSPYEKLF
>TRBJ1-4|-|TRBV2
ASSSDRGQPTNEKLF
>TRBJ2-3|-|TRBV5-1
ASSATDTQY
>TRBJ2-5|once|TRBV5-1
ASSLARYRQGGETQY
>TRBJ1-5|-|TRBV6-6
ASTLQGDGNQPQH
>TRBJ2-2|-|TRBV10-1
ASSSLSGETNTGELF
>TRBJ2-1|-|TRBV15
ATSRDPAGEQF
>TRBJ1-5|-|TRBV6-6
ASTPLGSSNQPQH
>TRBJ2-3|-|TRBV7-2
ASILAGASDTQY
>TRBJ2-2|-|TRBV30
AWSEGPTGELF
>TRBJ2-7|-|TRBV15
ATSRDESGKIYEQY
>TRBJ1-2|-|TRBV7-2
ASSLVPGFYGYT
>TRBJ1-6|-|TRBV21-1
ASSGCGRRNSPLH
>TRBJ1-4|-|TRBV19
ASSARIRYDEKLF
>TRBJ2-1|-|TRBV27
ASSLGSGGRNEQF
>TRBJ2-1|once|TRBV11-1
ASSSGTSGYNEQF
>TRBJ2-1|-|TRBV4-3
ASSQEPPGSSYNEQF